One and the same sample provided the 32 T cell receptor beta chains below, sequenced in a study of blood T cell repertoires in COVID-19 (dated by TCRdb to 2018 to 2021). Libraries were constructed by the immunoSEQ multiplex PCR assay. Imported from immuneACCESS, the table was reduced by TCRdb to in-frame sequences with V and J called. These copies leave out some clones; in studies compared against another copy, an unresolved V gene accounts for under half, and the cause of the remainder is not known. This sample gives roughly 370,000 clones in total; just under 90% of them show up just once. 10% of the sample comes from the top ten. The sample was PBMCs or T cells enriched from blood (not recorded which). These receptor sequences come from a woman between 45 and 65 years old who had recovered from COVID-19.

The genes are TRBV5-6 and TRBJ2-3, with a tentative D call TRBD2 (5 bases). The germline V and J ends were trimmed by 0 bases and 4 bases, with 9 bases remaining between them. The CDR3 totals 14 residues. Germline-derived CDR1 and CDR2 are SGHDT and YYEEEE. This chain's CDR3 is CASSLVGGADTQYF. As DNA, the CDR3 is TGTGCCAGCAGCTTGGTTGGAGGTGCAGATACGCAGTATTTT. Using reference TRBV5-6 and TRBJ2-3 for the parts outside the CDR3, the full variable domain is DAGVTQSPTHLIKTRGQQVTLRCSPKSGHDTVSWYQQALGQGPQFIFQYYEEEERQRGNFPDRFSGHQFPNYSSELNVNALLLGDSALYLCASSLVGGADTQYFGPGTRLTVL.

This sequence joins TRBV7-3 and TRBJ1-6, with D hard to call. V was shortened by 5 bases and J by 9 bases, with 11 bases between the two germline ends. Germline V gene lookup returns CDR1 SGHTA and CDR2 FQGTGA. The CDR3 consists of 13 residues. Here the CDR3 DNA reads TGTGCCAGCAGCCCCGCCCCGAGTTCACCCCTCCACTTT. It specifies CASSPAPSSPLHF. Full variable domain (remainder filled in from reference TRBV7-3 and TRBJ1-6): GAGVSQTPSNKVTEKGKYVELRCDPISGHTALYWYRQSLGQGPEFLIYFQGTGAADDSGLPNDRFFAVRPEGSVSTLKIQRTERGDSAVYLCASSPAPSSPLHFGNGTRLTVT.

J is TRBJ1-3 and V is TRBV5-1; D possibly corresponds to TRBD1 (5 bases). Deletions cut 0 bases from V and 2 bases from J, with 9 bases between. The CDR3 consists of 15 residues. Germline CDR1 is SGHRS and CDR2 is YFSETQ. The CDR3 nucleotides read TGCGCCAGCAGCTTGGCGGGGGGAGCTGGAAACACCATATATTTT. Protein: CASSLAGGAGNTIYF.

In this sample, this clone turned up once. CDR3 DNA: TGTGCCAGCAGCCAAGATCCCGGGAGGTTCGACGAGCAGTACTTC. This gives the protein CASSQDPGRFDEQYF. The chain couples TRBV4-2 to TRBJ2-7; 7 bases fit TRBD2. The CDR3 loop spans 15 amino acids. With 0 bases clipped from V and 5 bases from J, the junction kept 7 bases outside the gene matches. Germline V gives CDR1 LGHNA, CDR2 YNFKEQ.

The chain couples TRBV10-3 to TRBJ1-1, with 10 positions matching TRBD1. This CDR3 contains 14 residues. Per the germline V gene, CDR1 is ENHRY and CDR2 is SYGVKD. The trim removed 3 bases at V and 4 bases at J, leaving 2 bases unmatched. CDR3 loop: CAISDGQGGTEAFF. Here the CDR3 DNA reads TGTGCCATCAGTGACGGACAGGGGGGCACTGAAGCTTTCTTT.

This clone is a singleton in its sample. The J gene is TRBJ1-2, the V gene TRBV28, with 9 bases lining up with TRBD1. The CDR3 has 12 amino acids. Germline CDR1 is MDHEN and CDR2 is SYDVKM. With V trimmed by 8 bases and J by 4 bases, 2 bases remained unmatched. DNA of the CDR3: TGTGCCAGCCTGACAGGGGGCTATGGCTACACCTTC. Its protein is CASLTGGYGYTF.

This rearrangement joins TRBV3-1 (or the pseudogene TRBV3-2) to TRBJ2-7, with TRBD2 as a possible D gene (5 bases). Trimming pared 0 bases from V and 1 base from J, leaving 10 bases between. The CDR3 runs 15 residues. Germline V gene data show CDR1 as LGHDT and CDR2 as YNNKEL (reference sequence). The chain's CDR3 is CASSQDPGGSYEQYF. The DNA of the CDR3 is TGTGCCAGCAGCCAAGATCCAGGAGGATCCTACGAGCAGTACTTC.

The chain links TRBV4-2 to TRBJ2-3; a weak D match, TRBD2 (6 bases). Germline-derived CDR1 and CDR2 are LGHNA and YNFKEQ. The V end was cut by 2 bases, the J end by 2 bases, with 11 bases between. The CDR3 covers 15 residues. CDR3: CASSQSSEATDTQYF. CDR3 nucleotide sequence: TGTGCCAGCAGCCAATCTAGCGAAGCCACAGATACGCAGTATTTT.

The V and J genes are TRBV2 and TRBJ1-2; TRBD1 aligns across 7 bases. The V and J ends lost 5 bases and 8 bases, in that order; junction bases with no gene match: 5. The CDR3 length is 12 residues. The germline gives CDR1 SNHLY, CDR2 FYNNEI. CDR3 in DNA: TGTGCCAGCAGTTTAGACAGGGACGGCTACACCTTC. It specifies CASSLDRDGYTF.

The chain couples TRBV11-1 to TRBJ1-2, with TRBD1 matching over 11 bases. Germline V gene data show CDR1 as SGHAT and CDR2 as FQDESV (reference sequence). V trimming: 4 bases; J trimming: 1 base; junction bases outside the gene matches: 5. The CDR3 loop spans 16 amino acids. In DNA, the CDR3 is TGTGCCAGCAGCTATGGACAGGGGGCCTTTAACTATGGCTACACCTTC. Its protein is CASSYGQGAFNYGYTF.

This chain connects TRBV27 to TRBJ2-7; 8 bases fit TRBD1. V trimming: 0 bases; J trimming: 1 base; junction bases outside the gene matches: 11. There are 18 residues in the CDR3. Per germline, CDR1 MNHEY and CDR2 SMNVEV (reference sequence). Written as DNA, the CDR3 is TGTGCCAGCAGTTTATCTGGGTCGGCAGGGGGCGTTTCCTACGAGCAGTACTTC. Its protein product is CASSLSGSAGGVSYEQYF.

This rearrangement joins TRBV5-1 to TRBJ1-4; 7 bases match TRBD1. This CDR3 is 16 amino acids long. Trimming removed 3 bases from V and 1 base from J; junction bases left unmatched: 6. CDR1 is SGHRS and CDR2 is YFSETQ in the germline V gene. The CDR3 region has the DNA TGCGCCAGCAGCTCGGGGACAGCGGTAACTAATGAAAAACTGTTTTTT. This codes for CASSSGTAVTNEKLFF. The full variable domain, its missing parts supplied by reference TRBV5-1 and TRBJ1-4, is KAGVTQTPRYLIKTRGQQVTLSCSPISGHRSVSWYQQTPGQGLQFLFEYFSETQRNKGNFPGRFSGRQFSNSRSEMNVSTLELGDSALYLCASSSGTAVTNEKLFFGSGTQLSVL.

The chain links TRBV7-2 to TRBJ2-5; 10 bases line up with TRBD2. CDR1 is SGHTA and CDR2 is FQGNSA in the germline V gene. The CDR3 totals 14 residues. The junction had 5 bases not matched to a gene; V was cut back by 5 bases and J by 5 bases. The CDR3 spells CASSVTSGEETQYF. CDR3 DNA: TGTGCCAGCAGCGTAACTAGCGGGGAGGAGACCCAGTACTTC.

V and J are TRBV4-1 and TRBJ1-1, with D unclear. The CDR3 has 14 amino acids. Germline V CDR1 and CDR2: MGHRA, YSYEKL. Deletions cut 0 bases from V and 0 bases from J, with 5 bases between. The CDR3 coding sequence is TGCGCCAGCAGCCAAGACCCTATGAACACTGAAGCTTTCTTT. Translated, it gives CASSQDPMNTEAFF.

This chain links TRBV30 with TRBJ2-1, with TRBD2 as a possible D gene (5 bases). V lost 1 base and J 9 bases, leaving 7 bases between the germline ends. Germline V gene lookup returns CDR1 GTSNPN and CDR2 SVGIG (reference sequence). This CDR3 is built from 11 residues. CDR3 protein: CAWSGGSEQFF. In DNA, the CDR3 is TGTGCCTGGAGTGGAGGGTCTGAGCAGTTCTTC.

V usage is TRBV30 and J usage is TRBJ1-4, with D unclear. The CDR3 has 14 amino acids. V lost 0 bases and J lost 2, with 7 bases in between. Germline V gene sequence: CDR1 GTSNPN, CDR2 SVGIG (reference sequence). Written as DNA, the CDR3 is TGTGCCTGGAGTGTACGGGTTACTAATGAAAAACTGTTTTTT. Amino acid sequence: CAWSVRVTNEKLFF.

Only one count was recorded for this clone. CDR3 sequence (DNA): TGTGCCAGCTCCGTACAGGGACATACAGGGATTTACGAGCAGTACTTC. This gives the protein CASSVQGHTGIYEQYF. The rearrangement joins TRBV2 to TRBJ2-7; possible D gene TRBD1, 6 bases. CDR3 length equals 16 residues. Trimming left V 8 bases short and J 4 bases short, with 24 bases between. Germline V gives CDR1 SNHLY, CDR2 FYNNEI. Filled out from reference TRBV2 and TRBJ2-7, the complete variable domain reads EPEVTQTPSHQVTQMGQEVILRCVPISNHLYFYWYRQILGQKVEFLVSFYNNEISEKSEIFDDQFSVERPDGSNFTLKIRSTKLEDSAMYFCASSVQGHTGIYEQYFGPGTRLTVT.

The CDR3 nucleotides read TGTGCCAGCTCACCAATGCAGGGTACTACTAATGAAAAACTGTTTTTT. It yields the protein CASSPMQGTTNEKLFF. V is TRBV18 and J is TRBJ1-4; a possible D gene is TRBD1 (5 bases). CDR1 and CDR2 from the germline V gene are KGHSH and LQKENI. This CDR3 contains 16 residues. The ends were cut back, 2 bases at V and 2 bases at J, with 12 bases in the middle.

This sequence joins TRBV5-8 and TRBJ1-1; TRBD1 might be the D (5 bases). The germline CDR1 and CDR2 sequences are SGHTS and YDEGEE. This CDR3 has 13 residues. V lost 2 bases to trimming and J lost 7 bases, with 12 bases between them. For the CDR3, the DNA is TGTGCCAGCAGCTTCAGGGCCTACAGTGAAGCTTTCTTT. Translation gives CASSFRAYSEAFF.

The rearrangement joins TRBV21-1 to TRBJ2-3; TRBD2, the table's D call, lacks a check against the DNA. TRBV21-1 is assigned pseudogene status. The CDR3 length is 20 residues. CDR3 DNA sequence: TGTGCCAGCAGCGAGCTATTTAGGGCTAGCGGGGGGGCCCCCACAGATACGCAGTATTTT. Translating it yields CASSELFRASGGAPTDTQYF.

This clone was detected many times. The CDR3 sequence is CASSQTGDRVNYGYTF. The CDR3 DNA reads as TGTGCCAGCAGCCAAACCGGGGACAGGGTTAACTATGGCTACACCTTC. The chain links TRBV4-2 to TRBJ1-2, with 9 positions matching TRBD1. The CDR3 loop spans 16 amino acids. The trim removed 2 bases at V and 1 base at J, leaving 5 bases unmatched. Germline V gives CDR1 LGHNA, CDR2 YNFKEQ.

In this sample, this clone turned up once. The V gene is TRBV7-9, the J gene TRBJ1-1; TRBD1 agrees at 10 bases. CDR3 size: 15 residues. J gave up 2 bases and V 5 bases, and 5 bases lay outside the gene matches. Looked up from germline, CDR1 is SEHNR and CDR2 is FQNEAQ (reference sequence). The CDR3 DNA is TGTGCCAGCAGCCCCCTGACAGGGGGCAACACTGAAGCTTTCTTT. Translating gives CASSPLTGGNTEAFF.

The V call is TRBV6-2 or TRBV6-3, the J call TRBJ1-5; D unclear. Germline lookup yields CDR1 MNHEY and CDR2 SVGEGT. The V end lost 2 bases, the J end lost 6 bases, and 11 bases lay between the germline ends. The CDR3 sequence is 14 residues long. The CDR3 DNA is TGTGCCAGCAGTTACACCCGCCCGGGTCAGCCCCAGCATTTT. Translating it yields CASSYTRPGQPQHF.

The rearrangement links TRBV5-6 to TRBJ1-3, with 7 bases aligning to TRBD1. The CDR3 length is 15 residues. Per germline, CDR1 SGHDT and CDR2 YYEEEE. The J segment lost 7 bases and the V segment lost 3 bases, leaving 10 bases of the junction unmatched. CDR3 loop: CASSWRSGGGNTIYF. CDR3 bases: TGTGCCAGCAGCTGGCGATCAGGGGGAGGTAACACCATATATTTT.

The genes are TRBV3-1 (or the pseudogene TRBV3-2) and TRBJ2-5; 7 bases align to TRBD2. Germline CDR1 and CDR2: LGHDT and YNNKEL (reference sequence). The length of the CDR3 is 14 residues. Trimming took 3 bases from V and 7 from J; bases not matched to a gene: 8. The CDR3 region has the DNA TGTGCCAGCAGCCACCTGAGCGGGACCAGGACCCAGTACTTC. This encodes CASSHLSGTRTQYF.

The chain couples TRBV2 to TRBJ1-2; D not resolved. The CDR3 covers 12 residues. CDR1 and CDR2 from the germline V gene are SNHLY and FYNNEI. Deletions cut 6 bases from V and 12 bases from J, with 17 bases between. The CDR3, as DNA: TGTGCCAGCAGGGCAAGTTCGGAGGGAGACACCTTC. It is translated as CASRASSEGDTF.

This clone was detected only once. V usage is TRBV28 and J usage is TRBJ2-7; no firm D call. The CDR3 is made up of 13 amino acids. Trimming removed 4 bases at V and 6 bases at J, with 13 bases between. CDR1 MDHEN and CDR2 SYDVKM come from the germline V gene. As DNA, the CDR3 is TGTGCCAGCAGTTCCCTCCCCCCAGGCGAGCAGTACTTC. Translation: CASSSLPPGEQYF.

V gene TRBV28 combines with J gene TRBJ2-3, with D maybe TRBD2 (7 bases). CDR1 and CDR2 from the germline V gene are MDHEN and SYDVKM. V gave up 4 bases and J gave up 6 bases, with 17 bases separating them. This CDR3 region has 15 residues. The CDR3 region is CASSSRGGASDTQYF. The CDR3 DNA reads as TGTGCCAGCAGTTCCCGCGGGGGCGCCAGCGATACGCAGTATTTT.

The chain recombines TRBV3-1 (or the pseudogene TRBV3-2) with TRBJ2-7; 12 bases are shared with TRBD1. Germline CDR1 is LGHDT and CDR2 is YNNKEL (reference sequence). Germline trimming cut 5 bases from V and 4 bases from J; bases unmatched to any gene: 12. This CDR3 comprises 17 residues. CDR3 DNA sequence: TGTGCCAGCAGCAGCTCCCTCGGGGACAGGGGGCTTTACGAGCAGTACTTC. This translates into CASSSSLGDRGLYEQYF.

This clone appeared once. V is TRBV6-5 and J is TRBJ1-4; 8 bases are shared with TRBD1. Trimming removed 2 bases from V and 8 bases from J; junction bases left unmatched: 4. This CDR3 is built from 14 residues. CDR1 MNHEY and CDR2 SVGAGI come from the germline V gene. CDR3 sequence: CASSYGQGREKLFF. The CDR3 bases are TGTGCCAGCAGTTACGGACAGGGTCGCGAAAAACTGTTTTTT.

The J gene is TRBJ1-5, the V gene TRBV2; no firm D call. Germline CDR1 and CDR2: SNHLY and FYNNEI. V was shortened by 2 bases and J by 3 bases, with 14 bases between the two germline ends. This CDR3 region has 16 residues. The CDR3 protein is CASSELTGTSNQPQHF. DNA of the CDR3: TGTGCCAGCAGTGAATTAACCGGTACCTCCAATCAGCCCCAGCATTTT.

The CDR3 loop reads CASSRQPGGAQETQYF. In DNA, the CDR3 is TGTGCCAGCAGCCGCCAACCTGGGGGGGCTCAAGAGACCCAGTACTTC. This sequence joins TRBV7-2 and TRBJ2-5, with D tentatively TRBD2 (7 bases). This CDR3 has 16 residues. Trimming cost V 5 bases and J 2 bases, with 18 bases left between them. Per germline, CDR1 SGHTA and CDR2 FQGNSA.